The 18 T cell receptor beta chains below come from one sample, sequenced in a study of PD-1 blockade in classical Hodgkin lymphoma. Time point defined: cycle 4 day 1 (C4D1), after five to seven weeks of nivolumab. Every patient had relapsed following autologous stem cell transplantation, and cohorts differed in brentuximab vedotin exposure. Profiled with immunoSEQ multiplex PCR; TCRdb holds only in-frame clones, not every one. Altogether over 60,000 clones are present, around 90% being singletons, with the ten largest covering around 8%. The sequencing used peripheral blood mononuclear cells (PBMCs), collected before the fourth cycle of nivolumab. The receptors originated from a human donor with classical Hodgkin lymphoma.

In the case of this clone: A junction end diverges from the germline sequence, so it may reflect a read error. The chain recombines TRBV7-7 with TRBJ2-2, with no clear D. The CDR3 has 13 amino acids. Per germline, CDR1 SSHAT and CDR2 FNYEAQ (reference sequence). The CDR3 reads CASTNGITGELFF. Here the CDR3 DNA reads TGTGCTAGCACCAATGGAATAACCGGGGAGCTGTTTTTT.

The chain links TRBV14 to TRBJ2-1; D remains unclear. The CDR3 extends over 16 amino acids. V was trimmed by 0 bases and J by 2 bases, leaving 11 bases between them. CDR1 is SGHDN and CDR2 is FVKESK in the germline V gene. The CDR3 DNA sequence: TGTGCCAGCAGCCAAGAACCGGGTATAACCTACAATGAGCAGTTCTTC. Translated: CASSQEPGITYNEQFF. The whole variable domain, filled in from reference TRBV14 and TRBJ2-1, reads EAGVTQFPSHSVIEKGQTVTLRCDPISGHDNLYWYRRVMGKEIKFLLHFVKESKQDESGMPNNRFLAERTGGTYSTLKVQPAELEDSGVYFCASSQEPGITYNEQFFGPGTRLTVL.

The genes are TRBV7-9 and TRBJ2-7; 7 nucleotides match TRBD1. With 5 bases clipped from V and 3 bases from J, the junction kept 7 bases outside the gene matches. Germline CDR1 SEHNR, CDR2 FQNEAQ (reference sequence). This CDR3 comprises 14 residues. The CDR3 nucleotides read TGTGCCAGCAGCCCCCTAAGGGACAGCTACGAGCAGTACTTC. The encoded protein is CASSPLRDSYEQYF.

This chain connects TRBV6-1 to TRBJ1-2; the match to TRBD1 covers 9 bases. V lost 2 bases to trimming and J lost 4 bases; unmatched junction nucleotides: 5. Germline values: CDR1 MNHNS, CDR2 SASEGT. The CDR3 runs to 15 residues. The CDR3 loop is CASSETTGGGYGYTF. CDR3 DNA: TGTGCCAGCAGTGAAACGACAGGGGGGGGCTATGGCTACACCTTC.

The rearrangement joins TRBV19 to TRBJ2-1; 12 bases agree with TRBD2. Germline CDR1 is LNHDA and CDR2 is SQIVND (reference sequence). Trimming cost V 6 bases and J 7 bases; bases outside gene matches: 4. The CDR3 is 14 amino acids. The CDR3 loop reads CASSLAGGPNEQFF. The CDR3 DNA follows: TGTGCCAGTAGCCTAGCGGGAGGGCCAAATGAGCAGTTCTTC.

This clone was counted a single time. The gene calls are TRBV19 and TRBJ1-5, with 9 bases lining up with TRBD1. CDR1 and CDR2 from the germline V gene are LNHDA and SQIVND (reference sequence). Trimming at V came to 9 bases and at J to 6 bases, leaving 3 bases not matched to a gene. The CDR3 is made up of 12 amino acids. The CDR3 DNA is TGTGCCAGCAGGACAGGGGCTCAGCCCCAGCATTTT. It specifies CASRTGAQPQHF.

The chain joins TRBV5-4 to TRBJ2-1, with D perhaps matching TRBD2 (6 bases). V was pared by 2 bases and J by 9 bases, with 12 bases between. CDR1 SGHNT and CDR2 YYREEE come from the germline V gene (reference sequence). The CDR3 is 13 amino acids. The CDR3 protein is CASSFSGGSEQFF. The CDR3 nucleotides read TGTGCCAGCAGCTTTTCAGGAGGGAGTGAGCAGTTCTTC.

This chain uses TRBV4-1 with TRBJ2-1; TRBD1 matches 12 bases. V was pared by 4 bases and J by 5 bases, with 3 bases of the junction left unmatched. CDR3 size: 15 residues. Germline CDR1 and CDR2: MGHRA and YSYEKL. The CDR3 DNA reads TGCGCCAGCAGCCCGGGACAGGGGGCCGACAATGAGCAGTTCTTC. Translation: CASSPGQGADNEQFF.

The chain recombines TRBV14 with TRBJ2-5, with D uncertain. Germline values: CDR1 SGHDN, CDR2 FVKESK. CDR3 length equals 12 residues. Trimming removed 0 bases from V and 6 bases from J, with 5 bases in between. The CDR3 spells CASSQDWKTQYF. CDR3 nucleotide sequence: TGTGCCAGCAGCCAAGATTGGAAGACCCAGTACTTC.

Here the CDR3 DNA reads TGTGCCAGCAGCTTAGGCAGTTACACTGAAGCTTTCTTT. Its protein product is CASSLGSYTEAFF. The V and J genes are TRBV7-9 and TRBJ1-1, with D uncertain. The germline CDR1 and CDR2 sequences are SEHNR and FQNEAQ (reference sequence). The CDR3 loop spans 13 amino acids. Trimming pared 1 base from V and 3 bases from J, leaving 6 bases between.

The chain combines TRBV2 with TRBJ1-4; D is uncertain. The germline CDR1 and CDR2 sequences are SNHLY and FYNNEI. The length of the CDR3 is 15 residues. V was cut by 10 bases and J by 0 bases, with 15 bases left in between. The CDR3 bases are TGTGCCACCACCCCCGGGTTCGCAACTAATGAAAAACTGTTTTTT. Translation gives CATTPGFATNEKLFF.

The V gene is TRBV29-1, the J gene TRBJ2-5; 10 nucleotides line up with TRBD1. The germline gives CDR1 SQVTM, CDR2 ANQGSEA. This CDR3 region has 14 residues. V lost 5 bases and J lost 4; bases outside the gene matches: 7. The CDR3 sequence: CSVRAGQGGETQYF. Written as DNA, the CDR3 is TGCAGCGTTCGGGCCGGACAGGGGGGAGAGACCCAGTACTTC.

The gene calls are TRBV5-1 and TRBJ1-5; D uncertain. The CDR3 is 13 amino acids. Germline V gene lookup returns CDR1 SGHRS and CDR2 YFSETQ. Trimming pared 1 base from V and 5 bases from J, leaving 7 bases between. The CDR3 bases are TGCGCCAGCAGCTTGCGTGGGGATCAGCCCCAGCATTTT. This codes for CASSLRGDQPQHF.

The chain links TRBV27 to TRBJ1-5; TRBD1 agrees at 7 bases. The CDR3 spans 14 residues. CDR1 and CDR2 from the germline V gene are MNHEY and SMNVEV (reference sequence). Losses at the gene ends were 10 bases for V and 0 bases for J; bases not matched to a gene: 6. This chain's CDR3 is CATRQGNSNQPQHF. The CDR3 DNA reads as TGTGCCACCCGACAGGGAAATAGCAATCAGCCCCAGCATTTT.

This sequence joins TRBV30 and TRBJ2-7; the match to TRBD1 covers 10 bases. CDR1 and CDR2 (germline): GTSNPN, SVGIG (reference sequence). Trimming cost V 6 bases and J 4 bases; bases outside gene matches: 6. The CDR3 covers 13 residues. The CDR3 protein is CACGTGEKYEQYF. The CDR3, as DNA: TGTGCCTGCGGGACAGGGGAAAAATACGAGCAGTACTTC.

This chain links TRBV7-2 with TRBJ2-3, with 14 positions matching TRBD2. With 8 bases clipped from V and 4 bases from J, the junction kept 11 bases outside the gene matches. Germline CDR1 is SGHTA and CDR2 is FQGNSA. The CDR3 loop spans 17 amino acids. This chain's CDR3 is CASPSGTSGSWADTQYF. The CDR3 nucleotides are TGTGCCAGCCCTTCCGGGACTAGCGGGAGTTGGGCAGATACGCAGTATTTT.

The chain links TRBV11-3 to TRBJ1-1, with 8 positions matching TRBD1. The V gene end was trimmed by 4 bases and the J gene end by 3 bases; junction bases not matched to a gene: 13. The CDR3 sequence is 17 residues long. The V gene's germline CDR1 is SGHNT and CDR2 YENEEA. CDR3 protein: CASSSTWDRPADTEAFF. DNA of the CDR3: TGTGCCAGCAGCTCTACTTGGGACAGGCCGGCTGACACTGAAGCTTTCTTT. Filled out from reference TRBV11-3 and TRBJ1-1, the complete variable domain reads EAGVVQSPRYKIIEKKQPVAFWCNPISGHNTLYWYLQNLGQGPELLIRYENEEAVDDSQLPKDRFSAERLKGVDSTLKIQPAELGDSAVYLCASSSTWDRPADTEAFFGQGTRLTVV.

This sequence joins TRBV7-8 and TRBJ1-2, with D possibly being TRBD1 (5 bases). Germline loops: CDR1 SGHVS, CDR2 FQNEAQ. The V gene lost 0 bases and the J gene lost 3 bases, with 11 bases spanning the gap. The CDR3 spans 15 residues. This chain's CDR3 is CASSLALDSYYGYTF. DNA of the CDR3: TGTGCCAGCAGCTTAGCGCTAGACAGTTACTATGGCTACACCTTC. The complete variable domain, with remaining parts taken from reference TRBV7-8 and TRBJ1-2, reads GAGVSQSPRYKVAKRGQDVALRCDPISGHVSLFWYQQALGQGPEFLTYFQNEAQLDKSGLPSDRFFAERPEGSVSTLKIQRTQQEDSAVYLCASSLALDSYYGYTFGSGTRLTVV.